Listed here is a single T cell receptor beta chain. This specimen comes from a study of blood T cell repertoires in COVID-19. Across the whole study: Acute-phase and convalescent COVID-19 samples originated in the United States, Italy and Spain. T cells, B-cell-depleted T cells, or PBMCs provided the cDNA or gDNA that served as material.

In the source study's methods: How many nucleated cells were present was estimated from reference gene primer amplification. TCRdb's table, derived via immunoSEQ multiplex PCR, lists solely in-frame clones and lacks some. V and J calls and clone size are as listed in that table; D and trimming were resolved from the DNA. The sample yields about 210,000 clones, 65% to 85% seen once. Per the germline V gene, CDR1 is SGHNT and CDR2 is YYREEE (reference sequence). V dropped 4 bases and J dropped 4 bases, with 19 bases sitting between them. The CDR3 is made up of 16 amino acids. Sample: peripheral blood. This TCR was recovered from a man in his forties or fifties with active or convalescent COVID-19. V gene TRBV5-4 combines with J gene TRBJ2-3; tentative D call: TRBD2 (7 bases). CDR3 in amino acids: CASSAGAGRSADTQYF. Written as DNA, the CDR3 is TGTGCCAGCAGCGCGGGGGCCGGTCGATCCGCAGATACGCAGTATTTT.